This passage covers 32 T cell receptor beta chains from one sample sequenced in a study of a mutant IDH1 vaccine in newly diagnosed glioma. Repertoires were generated with immunoSEQ multiplex PCR, while TCRdb's copy carries only in-frame clones and drops some. The sample includes about 51,000 clones, roughly 78% seen only once; the top ten take around 4.9%. Time point noted: week 5, during vaccination. Mutant IDH1 20-mer peptide, at 300 ug, made up each vaccine dose, with topical imiquimod. Antigens of these TCRs are unknown. The starting material was PBMCs, obtained from a glioma patient whose treatment included an IDH1 peptide vaccine. The receptors derive from a man over 45 with glioma.

This chain links TRBV10-3 with TRBJ1-2; D remains ambiguous. With 2 bases removed from V and 4 bases from J, the gap between germline ends came to 14 bases. The germline CDR1 and CDR2 sequences are ENHRY and SYGVKD. The CDR3 loop spans 15 amino acids. CDR3 nucleotide sequence: TGTGCCATCAGTGAGCCGAGAGGGTCGGTCTATGGCTACACCTTC. Amino acids: CAISEPRGSVYGYTF.

This clone appeared once. The genes are TRBV19 and TRBJ2-2, with a weak D call TRBD1 (6 bases). Trimming removed 5 bases from V and 0 bases from J, with 10 bases in between. The CDR3 spans 15 residues. CDR1 is LNHDA and CDR2 is SQIVND in the germline V gene (reference sequence). The CDR3 spells CASSPGATNTGELFF. In DNA form, the CDR3 reads TGTGCCAGTAGTCCAGGGGCCACGAACACCGGGGAGCTGTTTTTT.

The genes are TRBV5-1 and TRBJ2-7; TRBD2 is a possible D gene (5 bases). V lost 3 bases to trimming and J lost 2 bases, with 9 bases between them. CDR3 length: 13 residues. Germline loops: CDR1 SGHRS, CDR2 YFSETQ. As DNA, the CDR3 is TGCGCCAGCAGCTATAGCGCGGCCTACGAGCAGTACTTC. Translated, it gives CASSYSAAYEQYF.

V gene TRBV5-1 combines with J gene TRBJ1-5; possibly TRBD1 for D (5 bases). The CDR3 runs 15 residues. The V end lost 3 bases, the J end lost 4 bases, and 14 bases lay between the germline ends. In germline, CDR1 is SGHRS, CDR2 YFSETQ. CDR3 sequence reads: CASSWDGEINQPQHF. The CDR3 coding sequence is TGCGCCAGCAGCTGGGACGGAGAAATTAATCAGCCCCAGCATTTT.

The chain joins TRBV30 to TRBJ1-6; D may be TRBD1 (5 bases). Trimming took off 0 bases at V and 7 bases at J, with 13 bases between the two ends. Germline loops: CDR1 GTSNPN, CDR2 SVGIG (reference sequence). The CDR3 extends over 15 amino acids. The CDR3 bases are TGTGCCTGGAGTGTACAAAGGGACGGCAATTCACCCCTCCACTTT. Protein product: CAWSVQRDGNSPLHF. Looking up the rest from reference TRBV30 and TRBJ1-6 gives the full variable domain: SQTIHQWPATLVQPVGSPLSLECTVEGTSNPNLYWYRQAAGRGLQLLFYSVGIGQISSEVPQNLSASRPQDRQFILSSKKLLLSDSGFYLCAWSVQRDGNSPLHFGNGTRLTVT.

This clone was recorded a few times. CDR3 protein: CASSSQGQPQHF. In DNA, the CDR3 is TGTGCCAGCAGCTCCCAGGGGCAGCCCCAGCATTTT. V and J are TRBV7-8 and TRBJ1-5, with a tentative D call TRBD1 (6 bases). The length of the CDR3 is 12 residues. The germline V gene encodes CDR1 SGHVS and CDR2 FQNEAQ. V was clipped by 4 bases and J by 7 bases, with 8 bases between them.

The J gene is TRBJ2-5, the V gene TRBV9; tentatively, D is TRBD1 (6 bases). The V end was cut by 4 bases, the J end by 5 bases, with 15 bases between. This CDR3 has 14 amino acids. In germline, CDR1 is SGDLS, CDR2 YYNGEE. In nucleotides, the CDR3 is TGTGCCAGCAGCAGACAGGACCGCGTGGAGACCCAGTACTTC. It specifies CASSRQDRVETQYF.

J is TRBJ1-1 and V is TRBV4-2; D remains unclear. This CDR3 comprises 15 residues. CDR1 is LGHNA, CDR2 YNFKEQ, per germline. V dropped 1 base and J dropped 5 bases, with 14 bases sitting between them. CDR3 region: CASSQGYERSTEAFF. The CDR3 nucleotides are TGTGCCAGCAGCCAAGGGTACGAGAGGAGTACTGAAGCTTTCTTT.

This clone was seen only a few times. The J gene is TRBJ1-1, the V gene TRBV6-5; D is undetermined. The V gene lost 2 bases and the J gene lost 4 bases, with 11 bases spanning the gap. CDR3 size: 14 residues. Germline loops: CDR1 MNHEY, CDR2 SVGAGI. CDR3 DNA: TGTGCCAGCAGTTACAGTCGGTCGGGCACTGAAGCTTTCTTT. The encoded protein is CASSYSRSGTEAFF.

The V call is TRBV2, the J call TRBJ1-5, with 8 bases lining up with TRBD1. The CDR3 has 15 amino acids. V shed 3 bases and J 6 bases; nucleotides not matched to a gene: 7. CDR1 is SNHLY and CDR2 is FYNNEI in the germline V gene. The CDR3 DNA follows: TGTGCCAGCAGTGAGTTGGCAGGGGGCGGTCAGCCCCAGCATTTT. Translation gives CASSELAGGGQPQHF.

The chain joins TRBV4-2 to TRBJ2-2; D ambiguous. This CDR3 has 14 amino acids. The V and J ends lost 3 bases and 2 bases respectively, with 7 bases between them. Per germline, CDR1 LGHNA and CDR2 YNFKEQ. This chain's CDR3 is CASSQAGNTGELFF. The CDR3 coding sequence is TGTGCCAGCAGCCAGGCAGGTAACACCGGGGAGCTGTTTTTT.

This chain links TRBV9 with TRBJ2-2; 9 bases are a match to TRBD2. J gave up 0 bases and V 1 base, and 13 bases lay outside the gene matches. CDR3 length equals 20 residues. Germline CDR1 and CDR2: SGDLS and YYNGEE. The CDR3 DNA follows: TGTGCCAGCAGCGTAACCCTGGTGGGGCGGGGGGGTTCGAACACCGGGGAGCTGTTTTTT. The encoded protein is CASSVTLVGRGGSNTGELFF.

The rearrangement links TRBV9 to TRBJ2-1, with D perhaps matching TRBD1 (5 bases). Germline lookup yields CDR1 SGDLS and CDR2 YYNGEE. The V end lost 0 bases, the J end lost 3 bases, and 7 bases lay between the germline ends. The CDR3 runs 14 residues. CDR3 residues: CASSVETVYNEQFF. The CDR3 nucleotides read TGTGCCAGCAGCGTAGAGACAGTCTACAATGAGCAGTTCTTC. The complete variable domain, with remaining parts taken from reference TRBV9 and TRBJ2-1, reads DSGVTQTPKHLITATGQRVTLRCSPRSGDLSVYWYQQSLDQGLQFLIQYYNGEERAKGNILERFSAQQFPDLHSELNLSSLELGDSALYFCASSVETVYNEQFFGPGTRLTVL.

The V and J genes are TRBV30 and TRBJ1-1; 8 bases map to TRBD1. The length of the CDR3 is 16 residues. Losses at the gene ends were 1 base for V and 4 bases for J; bases not matched to a gene: 11. Germline CDR1 GTSNPN, CDR2 SVGIG (reference sequence). CDR3 bases: TGTGCCTGGAGTGCTAGGACTCCAGGGGGCCGCACTGAAGCTTTCTTT. Translating gives CAWSARTPGGRTEAFF.

The chain uses TRBV4-1 and TRBJ2-2, with a weak D call TRBD2 (5 bases). Trimming stripped 0 bases from V and 7 bases from J, with 15 bases between. The CDR3 spans 16 residues. Germline V gives CDR1 MGHRA, CDR2 YSYEKL. The CDR3 DNA sequence: TGCGCCAGCAGCCAAGAACTAGGGAATGGGAACGGGGAGCTGTTTTTT. This gives the protein CASSQELGNGNGELFF.

The V call is TRBV30, the J call TRBJ2-3; D is ambiguous. The V gene's germline CDR1 is GTSNPN and CDR2 SVGIG (reference sequence). V dropped 3 bases and J dropped 6 bases, with 7 bases sitting between them. The CDR3 sequence is 11 residues long. The CDR3 loop is CAWSLGDTQYF. CDR3 nucleotides: TGTGCCTGGAGCTTAGGGGATACGCAGTATTTT.

The V gene is TRBV2, the J gene TRBJ1-2; D is unclear. This CDR3 spans 17 amino acids. The V end was cut by 7 bases, the J end by 4 bases, with 25 bases between. Germline-derived CDR1 and CDR2 are SNHLY and FYNNEI. CDR3 in DNA: TGTGCCAGCACCGAACGGGCGTCGACACCCGCGGGCTATGGCTACACCTTC. It is translated as CASTERASTPAGYGYTF.

J is TRBJ2-7 and V is TRBV5-1; D is perhaps TRBD1 (5 bases). This CDR3 has 15 residues. CDR1 and CDR2 from the germline V gene are SGHRS and YFSETQ. Trimming pared 0 bases from V and 5 bases from J, leaving 15 bases between. The DNA of the CDR3 is TGCGCCAGCAGCTTGGGGCAGGGTAGGGCCCACGAGCAGTACTTC. Its translation: CASSLGQGRAHEQYF.

The J gene is TRBJ2-2, the V gene TRBV7-9; 8 bases align to TRBD2. V was clipped by 4 bases and J by 8 bases; unmatched bases: 9. Germline CDR1 and CDR2: SEHNR and FQNEAQ (reference sequence). CDR3 length equals 15 residues. The CDR3 here is CASSSTLVAGGELFF. CDR3 sequence (DNA): TGTGCCAGCAGCTCGACTTTGGTAGCGGGGGGGGAGCTGTTTTTT. Full variable domain (rest looked up from reference TRBV7-9 and TRBJ2-2): DTGVSQNPRHKITKRGQNVTFRCDPISEHNRLYWYRQTLGQGPEFLTYFQNEAQLEKSRLLSDRFSAERPKGSFSTLEIQRTEQGDSAMYLCASSSTLVAGGELFFGEGSRLTVL.

This chain links TRBV5-5 with TRBJ2-2, with D tentatively TRBD1 or TRBD2 (5 bases each). Germline V gene sequence: CDR1 SGHKS, CDR2 YYEKEE (reference sequence). This CDR3 comprises 13 residues. V was shortened by 4 bases and J by 7 bases, with 11 bases between the two germline ends. The DNA for the CDR3 is TGTGCCAGCAGCGAGAGGGGTGTCGGGGAGCTGTTTTTT. Its translation: CASSERGVGELFF.

V and J are TRBV7-2 and TRBJ1-5; maybe TRBD1 (5 bases). Germline CDR1 SGHTA, CDR2 FQGNSA. CDR3 length equals 15 residues. Deletions cut 0 bases from V and 4 bases from J, with 10 bases between. CDR3 bases: TGTGCCAGCAGCTTAGCGGGGGGATCTAATCAGCCCCAGCATTTT. This translates into CASSLAGGSNQPQHF.

V and J are TRBV5-1 and TRBJ2-7; 8 positions agree with TRBD2. Per germline, CDR1 SGHRS and CDR2 YFSETQ. Trimming cost V 2 bases and J 2 bases; bases outside gene matches: 30. CDR3 length equals 23 residues. DNA of the CDR3: TGCGCCAGCAGCTTCTTGATCTGGGAGGGGTTCGGGGGGGTTTTAGAGGAGACCTACGAGCAGTACTTC. Translating gives CASSFLIWEGFGGVLEETYEQYF.

The gene calls are TRBV30 and TRBJ1-5; tentative D call: TRBD1 (5 bases). The CDR3 is 15 residues long. V dropped 3 bases and J dropped 0 bases, with 12 bases sitting between them. Germline CDR1 reads GTSNPN; CDR2 reads SVGIG (reference sequence). The CDR3 DNA reads as TGTGCCTGGAGCCCACCGGGGGATAGCAATCAGCCCCAGCATTTT. Amino acid sequence: CAWSPPGDSNQPQHF.

By sample fraction, this clone is medium-sized. The chain combines TRBV7-9 with TRBJ1-2, with D hard to call. V was shortened by 1 base and J by 9 bases, with 9 bases between the two germline ends. CDR1 is SEHNR and CDR2 is FQNEAQ in the germline V gene (reference sequence). The CDR3 length is 12 residues. The CDR3 DNA sequence: TGTGCCAGCAGCTTAGAGGGTAGGAGCTACACCTTC. Translating gives CASSLEGRSYTF.

In this sample, this clone turned up once. V gene TRBV11-2 combines with J gene TRBJ1-3; possible D gene TRBD1, 5 bases. Per germline, CDR1 SGHAT and CDR2 FQNNGV. V was pared by 6 bases and J by 0 bases, with 15 bases between. The CDR3 totals 16 residues. The CDR3 here is CASRPSGRYSGNTIYF. Here the CDR3 DNA reads TGTGCCAGCAGGCCTTCGGGACGGTACTCTGGAAACACCATATATTTT.

The V gene is TRBV6-5, the J gene TRBJ1-3; D ambiguous. The CDR3 runs 15 residues. V was shortened by 0 bases and J by 0 bases, with 6 bases between the two germline ends. Looked up from germline, CDR1 is MNHEY and CDR2 is SVGAGI. The CDR3 loop is CASSYSWSSGNTIYF. In nucleotides, the CDR3 is TGTGCCAGCAGTTACTCTTGGAGCTCTGGAAACACCATATATTTT.

This clone was seen a few times. The CDR3 loop reads CASSESASGRVEQYF. CDR3 DNA: TGCGCCAGCAGTGAATCGGCTAGCGGCCGCGTCGAGCAGTACTTC. The rearrangement joins TRBV10-1 to TRBJ2-7, with 7 bases that match TRBD2. With V trimmed by 3 bases and J by 6 bases, 11 bases remained unmatched. Germline CDR1 and CDR2: WNHNN and SYGVQD (reference sequence). The CDR3 has 15 residues.

The rearrangement links TRBV4-1 to TRBJ1-1; D possibly corresponds to TRBD1 (5 bases). The CDR3 covers 13 residues. Between the trimmed V and J ends, which lost 4 bases and 7 bases, there was a span of 13 bases. Germline V lookup: CDR1 MGHRA, CDR2 YSYEKL. The DNA of the CDR3 is TGCGCCAGCAGCCCAAGTGGGGCGAGTGAAGCTTTCTTT. It translates to CASSPSGASEAFF.

The V call is TRBV19, the J call TRBJ1-1; a possible D gene is TRBD1 (6 bases). CDR3 length: 16 residues. V lost 5 bases to trimming and J lost 3 bases, with 19 bases between them. Germline CDR1 reads LNHDA; CDR2 reads SQIVND (reference sequence). CDR3 residues: CASSSPVGGKDTEAFF. The CDR3 nucleotides read TGTGCCAGTAGTTCCCCGGTAGGGGGTAAAGACACTGAAGCTTTCTTT.

J is TRBJ2-7 and V is TRBV5-6; TRBD1 matches at 10 bases. The CDR3 runs 13 residues. J gave up 6 bases and V 4 bases, and 4 bases lay outside the gene matches. Germline CDR1 and CDR2: SGHDT and YYEEEE. Here the CDR3 reads CASSLWTGGEQYF. The CDR3 region has the DNA TGTGCCAGCAGCCTGTGGACAGGGGGCGAGCAGTACTTC.

The chain has TRBV25-1 and TRBJ2-3; D unclear. This CDR3 is built from 13 residues. Per germline, CDR1 MGHDK and CDR2 SYGVNS. Deletions cut 2 bases from V and 5 bases from J, with 8 bases between. For the CDR3, the DNA is TGTGCCAGCAGTGAAGGTTTGGGAGATACGCAGTATTTT. Its translation is CASSEGLGDTQYF.

V gene TRBV4-2 combines with J gene TRBJ2-7; D gene unclear. The CDR3 covers 12 residues. CDR1 is LGHNA and CDR2 is YNFKEQ in the germline V gene. Trimming shortened V by 4 bases and J by 2 bases, and 6 bases separated the two germline ends. In DNA form, the CDR3 reads TGTGCCAGCAGCCTTGATACCTACGAGCAGTACTTC. It specifies CASSLDTYEQYF.